This TCR beta chain was identified in a study of lymphopenia after photon versus proton radiotherapy. On this clone: Its antigen is not known.

General study points: A bigger post-nadir fall in TCR diversity correlated inversely with survival time in deceased patients. Proton therapy kept repertoires fairly stable, unlike photons, which gained effector/memory cells. Only patients who died were analyzed for survival; proton advantage is unproven. After lymphocyte nadir, photon-treated repertoires showed oligoclonal expansion, especially CD8+ Temra.

Trimming took off 2 bases at V and 9 bases at J, with 14 bases between the two ends. This CDR3 region has 14 residues. CDR1 and CDR2 (germline): MNHEY, SMNVEV (reference sequence). TCRdb's table, derived via immunoSEQ multiplex PCR, lists solely in-frame clones and lacks some. In the table there are 55,000 to 85,000 clones, less than 95% of which are singletons. The TCR comes from a woman in her thirties or forties with cholangiocarcinoma. The chain joins TRBV27 to TRBJ2-4; D tentatively fits TRBD1 or TRBD2 (5 bases each). The material sequenced was peripheral blood, taken from a patient treated with photon-based radiotherapy. The CDR3 protein is CASSLERARGIQYF. CDR3 nucleotides: TGTGCCAGCAGTTTAGAGAGGGCGAGGGGCATTCAGTACTTC.